A single sample gave rise to the 10 T cell receptor beta chains below, sequenced in a study of shared clonotypes between healthy human individuals. CD45RO-negative, CCR7-positively selected cells formed the naive CD8 fraction, excluding terminally differentiated effector memory CD45RA+ cells. Method: immunoSEQ multiplex PCR; TCRdb's copy keeps in-frame clones and lacks some. In the table there are millions of clones, under 95% of which are singletons. Sequencing used naive CD8+ T cells from PBMCs. Receptors originate from a man aged 18 to 30 in good health. Some clones in this sample may be carry-over from other donors' samples.

The CDR3 protein is CASSYRMRDEQFF. The CDR3 bases are TGTGCCAGCAGTTACCGTATGCGGGATGAGCAGTTCTTC. The chain has TRBV27 and TRBJ2-1; the D gene is possibly TRBD2 (5 bases). The V end lost 4 bases, the J end lost 8 bases, and 12 bases lay between the germline ends. Germline V gives CDR1 MNHEY, CDR2 SMNVEV (reference sequence). This CDR3 region has 13 residues.

J is TRBJ1-1 and V is TRBV6-5; D unresolved. CDR1 and CDR2 (germline): MNHEY, SVGAGI. The ends were cut back, 4 bases at V and 9 bases at J, with 9 bases in the middle. The CDR3 loop spans 11 amino acids. In DNA form, the CDR3 reads TGTGCCAGCAGTTGGCAGGAGCAAGCTTTCTTT. It is translated as CASSWQEQAFF.

This chain joins TRBV5-1 and TRBJ2-7, with D possibly being TRBD2 (7 bases). The length of the CDR3 is 17 residues. V gave up 0 bases and J gave up 0 bases, with 16 bases separating them. Germline V gene lookup returns CDR1 SGHRS and CDR2 YFSETQ. The CDR3 DNA follows: TGCGCCAGCAGCTTGGGGTGGGGGGGCTCCAGCTCCTACGAGCAGTACTTC. It translates to CASSLGWGGSSSYEQYF.

The chain's CDR3 is CASSLHRQGQNTEAFF. In nucleotides, the CDR3 is TGTGCCAGCAGCCTCCACCGGCAGGGCCAGAACACTGAAGCTTTCTTT. This sequence joins TRBV14 and TRBJ1-1, with D maybe TRBD1 (5 bases). The germline gives CDR1 SGHDN, CDR2 FVKESK. This CDR3 contains 16 residues. Trimming removed 4 bases from V and 1 base from J, with 16 bases in between. The full variable domain, rest sourced from reference TRBV14 and TRBJ1-1, is EAGVTQFPSHSVIEKGQTVTLRCDPISGHDNLYWYRRVMGKEIKFLLHFVKESKQDESGMPNNRFLAERTGGTYSTLKVQPAELEDSGVYFCASSLHRQGQNTEAFFGQGTRLTVV.

J is TRBJ1-2 and V is TRBV6-5; the D gene is possibly TRBD1 (6 bases). The CDR3 totals 13 residues. The V end lost 5 bases, the J end lost 6 bases, and 13 bases lay between the germline ends. The germline V gene has CDR1 MNHEY and CDR2 SVGAGI. The CDR3 loop is CASSGQGYDGYTF. In DNA, the CDR3 is TGTGCCAGCAGTGGTCAGGGGTATGATGGCTACACCTTC.

V gene TRBV7-9 combines with J gene TRBJ1-1; D remains ambiguous. CDR1 and CDR2 (germline): SEHNR, FQNEAQ (reference sequence). The CDR3 totals 13 residues. The ends were cut back, 1 base at V and 10 bases at J, with 13 bases in the middle. The CDR3 sequence is CASSLGTVTGAFF. CDR3 in DNA: TGTGCCAGCAGCTTAGGTACGGTCACGGGAGCTTTCTTT. Together with reference TRBV7-9 and TRBJ1-1, the CDR3 gives the full variable domain: DTGVSQNPRHKITKRGQNVTFRCDPISEHNRLYWYRQTLGQGPEFLTYFQNEAQLEKSRLLSDRFSAERPKGSFSTLEIQRTEQGDSAMYLCASSLGTVTGAFFGQGTRLTVV.

A note on this clone: Other nucleotide sequences from this sample produce the same CDR3. The rearrangement joins TRBV18 to TRBJ2-7, with D possibly TRBD1 on 6 matching bases. This CDR3 has 14 amino acids. In germline, CDR1 is KGHSH, CDR2 LQKENI. V lost 2 bases and J lost 1, with 9 bases in between. The CDR3 DNA is TGTGCCAGCTCACCAGGGGGCGCGTCCTACGAGCAGTACTTC. Translated: CASSPGGASYEQYF.

CDR3 bases: TGTGCCAGCAGCCCGGGGGCGTACAATGAGCAGTTCTTC. Residues: CASSPGAYNEQFF. V gene TRBV5-6 combines with J gene TRBJ2-1; the D call may be TRBD1 or TRBD2 (6 bases each). V shed 4 bases and J shed 4 bases, with 9 bases lying between them. The CDR3 contains 13 residues. CDR1 and CDR2 (germline): SGHDT, YYEEEE. The whole variable domain, filled in from reference TRBV5-6 and TRBJ2-1, reads DAGVTQSPTHLIKTRGQQVTLRCSPKSGHDTVSWYQQALGQGPQFIFQYYEEEERQRGNFPDRFSGHQFPNYSSELNVNALLLGDSALYLCASSPGAYNEQFFGPGTRLTVL.

This chain uses TRBV7-9 with TRBJ1-1; a weak D match, TRBD1 (5 bases). Trimming took 6 bases from V and 6 from J, leaving 14 bases between them. The CDR3 consists of 13 residues. Germline V lookup: CDR1 SEHNR, CDR2 FQNEAQ (reference sequence). CDR3 nucleotide sequence: TGTGCCAGCAGACAAGGCGGGGCACCTGAAGCTTTCTTT. It yields the protein CASRQGGAPEAFF.

This chain uses TRBV7-2 with TRBJ2-3, with 7 bases identical to TRBD1. This CDR3 comprises 15 residues. Losses at the gene ends were 4 bases for V and 2 bases for J; bases not matched to a gene: 6. CDR1 is SGHTA and CDR2 is FQGNSA in the germline V gene. CDR3 sequence (DNA): TGTGCCAGCAGCTCCCGACAGGGCAACACAGATACGCAGTATTTT. Its translation is CASSSRQGNTDTQYF.